This T cell receptor (beta chain) comes out of a study of blood T cell repertoires in COVID-19. Study context: The samples span acute and convalescent COVID-19 from the United States, Italy and Spain. T cells, B-cell-depleted T cells, or PBMCs provided the cDNA or gDNA that served as material.

Seattle patients were enrolled while actively infected and followed longitudinally. In the original analysis: Estimates of nucleated cell counts were drawn from the amplification of reference gene primers. Profiled with immunoSEQ multiplex PCR; TCRdb holds only in-frame clones, not every one. V, J and clone size were drawn from that table, and D and trimming were deduced from the DNA. The data contain 250,000 to 400,000 clones, roughly nine tenths of them singletons. The CDR3 loop spans 11 amino acids. The V gene lost 6 bases and the J gene lost 14 bases, with 15 bases spanning the gap. CDR1 and CDR2 from the germline V gene are MDHEN and SYDVKM.

The material sequenced was peripheral blood. This chain uses TRBV28 with TRBJ2-3, with D perhaps matching TRBD1 (6 bases). The TCR was taken from a woman aged 25 to 39 with COVID-19, enrolled during active disease. The CDR3 region is CASSSSDRRYF. CDR3 nucleotide sequence: TGTGCCAGCAGCTCTTCCGACAGGAGGTATTTT. Full variable domain (rest looked up from reference TRBV28 and TRBJ2-3): DVKVTQSSRYLVKRTGEKVFLECVQDMDHENMFWYRQDPGLGLRLIYFSYDVKMKEKGDIPEGYSVSREKKERFSLILESASTNQTSMYLCASSSSDRRYFGPGTRLTVL.